One sample yielded the 6 T cell receptor beta chains listed below, sequenced in a study of cytomegalovirus exposure and HLA in healthy donors. Use of 60 Vbeta and 13 Jbeta primers characterized the PCR. TCRdb's copy holds only in-frame clones and misses some; the assay was immunoSEQ multiplex PCR. In the table there are around 130,000 clones, around 85% of which are singletons. The sequenced material came from PBMCs. The source of these receptors is a woman in her twenties or thirties in good health and CMV-seropositive.

This clone was observed a handful of times. The chain uses TRBV30 and TRBJ1-1; D not certain. The germline V gene encodes CDR1 GTSNPN and CDR2 SVGIG (reference sequence). V lost 0 bases, J lost 6 bases, and 20 bases lay in between. The CDR3 has 16 residues. Written as DNA, the CDR3 is TGTGCCTGGAGTGTTCTCCAAGGAAGCCGCGGGGCTGAAGCTTTCTTT. Translating gives CAWSVLQGSRGAEAFF.

V gene TRBV28 combines with J gene TRBJ2-7; perhaps TRBD1 as D (5 bases). This CDR3 is built from 13 residues. Trimming took off 6 bases at V and 5 bases at J, with 14 bases between the two ends. Per germline, CDR1 MDHEN and CDR2 SYDVKM. The CDR3 region is CASSNIQDHEQYF. For the CDR3, the DNA is TGTGCCAGCAGCAATATACAGGACCACGAGCAGTACTTC.

This clone has just one count. V is TRBV19 and J is TRBJ2-6; D is uncertain. The CDR3 length is 16 residues. V was pared by 7 bases and J by 0 bases, with 13 bases between. The V gene's germline CDR1 is LNHDA and CDR2 SQIVND (reference sequence). Here the CDR3 DNA reads TGTGCCAGTAATCCAGGCGCGAGCTCTGGGGCCAACGTCCTGACTTTC. This encodes CASNPGASSGANVLTF.

This clone occurred once. The chain joins TRBV30 to TRBJ2-5, with 7 bases that match TRBD2. V dropped 0 bases and J dropped 5; count of bases not matched to a gene: 3. In germline, CDR1 is GTSNPN, CDR2 SVGIG (reference sequence). The CDR3 runs to 13 residues. Here the CDR3 reads CAWSVWGGETQYF. DNA of the CDR3: TGTGCCTGGAGTGTATGGGGGGGGGAGACCCAGTACTTC.

The chain is built from TRBV7-2 and TRBJ1-1; no firm D call. This CDR3 comprises 13 residues. Germline V gene data show CDR1 as SGHTA and CDR2 as FQGNSA. V gave up 3 bases and J gave up 3 bases, with 8 bases separating them. The CDR3 sequence: CASSFGEDTEAFF. CDR3 sequence (DNA): TGTGCCAGCAGCTTTGGAGAGGACACTGAAGCTTTCTTT.

This chain links TRBV7-9 with TRBJ2-3, with 10 bases fitting TRBD2. The CDR3 covers 16 residues. Germline values: CDR1 SEHNR, CDR2 FQNEAQ (reference sequence). V was clipped by 5 bases and J by 0 bases; unmatched bases: 5. The CDR3 DNA follows: TGTGCCAGCAGCCCGGGACTAGCGAAGAGCACAGATACGCAGTATTTT. The encoded protein is CASSPGLAKSTDTQYF.